This T cell receptor (beta chain) was captured in a study of spatial heterogeneity in lung cancer. Study results and caveats: Ubiquitous and regional nonsynonymous mutations were tracked by counts of ubiquitous and regional expanded TCRs, respectively. For expanded intratumoral alpha and beta TCRs, counts tracked tumor mutation counts.

TCRdb re-called the 5' RACE reads with MiXCR, one entry per CDR3 protein. The data hold approximately 94,000 distinct CDR3 sequences, with 4% to 4.5% observed a single time. Ten or more counts support this clonotype. No antigen is known for it. CDR3 length: 17 residues. In germline, CDR1 is SGHRS, CDR2 YFSETQ. After removal of 0 bases from V and 4 bases from J, the junction contained 12 bases not matched to a gene. The time point was: sample taken at primary tumor resection. This clonotype was obtained from a male donor with early-stage non-small cell lung cancer. Sequencing was performed on lung tumor tissue, taken at surgery. V gene TRBV5-1 combines with J gene TRBJ2-7; 8 nucleotides align to TRBD2. The CDR3 bases are TGCGCCAGCAGCTTGGGACCCCCGGGAGGGACTACTTACGAGCAGTACTTC. Translating gives CASSLGPPGGTTYEQYF.